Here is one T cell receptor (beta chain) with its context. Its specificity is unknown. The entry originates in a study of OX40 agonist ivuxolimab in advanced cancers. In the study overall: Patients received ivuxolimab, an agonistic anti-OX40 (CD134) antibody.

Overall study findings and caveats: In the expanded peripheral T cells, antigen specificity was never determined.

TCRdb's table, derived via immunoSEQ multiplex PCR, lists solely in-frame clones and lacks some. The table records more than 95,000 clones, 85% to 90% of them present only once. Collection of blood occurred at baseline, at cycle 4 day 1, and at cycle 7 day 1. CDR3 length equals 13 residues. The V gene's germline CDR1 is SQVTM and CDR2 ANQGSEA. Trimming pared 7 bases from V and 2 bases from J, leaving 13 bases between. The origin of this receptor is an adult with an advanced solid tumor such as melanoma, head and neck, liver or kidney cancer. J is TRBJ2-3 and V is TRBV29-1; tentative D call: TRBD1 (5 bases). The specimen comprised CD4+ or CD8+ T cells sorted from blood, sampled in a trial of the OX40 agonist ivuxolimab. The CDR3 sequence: CSATGVYTDTQYF. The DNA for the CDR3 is TGCAGCGCAACAGGAGTGTACACAGATACGCAGTATTTT.